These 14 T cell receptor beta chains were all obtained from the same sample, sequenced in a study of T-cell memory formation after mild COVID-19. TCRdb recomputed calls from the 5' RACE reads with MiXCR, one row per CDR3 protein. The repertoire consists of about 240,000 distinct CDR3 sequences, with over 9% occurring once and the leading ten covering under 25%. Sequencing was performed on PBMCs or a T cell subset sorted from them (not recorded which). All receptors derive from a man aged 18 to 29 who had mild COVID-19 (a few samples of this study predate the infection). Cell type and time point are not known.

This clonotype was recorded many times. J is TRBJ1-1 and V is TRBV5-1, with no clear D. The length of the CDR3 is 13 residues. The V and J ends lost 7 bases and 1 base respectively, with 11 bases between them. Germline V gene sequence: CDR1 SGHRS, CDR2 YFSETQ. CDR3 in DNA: TGCGCCAGCTCCCCGGACGGGAACACTGAAGCTTTCTTT. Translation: CASSPDGNTEAFF.

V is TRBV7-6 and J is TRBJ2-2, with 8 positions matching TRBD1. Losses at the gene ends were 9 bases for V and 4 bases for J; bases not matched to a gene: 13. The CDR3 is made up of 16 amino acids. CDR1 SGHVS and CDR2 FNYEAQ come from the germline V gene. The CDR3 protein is CASGQTGTGATGELFF. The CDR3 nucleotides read TGTGCCAGTGGTCAAACCGGGACAGGCGCCACCGGGGAGCTGTTTTTT.

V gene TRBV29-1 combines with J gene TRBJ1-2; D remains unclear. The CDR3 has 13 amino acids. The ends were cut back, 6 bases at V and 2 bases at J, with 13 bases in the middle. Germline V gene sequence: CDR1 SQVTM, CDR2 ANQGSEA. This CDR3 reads CSVWTDDNYGYTF. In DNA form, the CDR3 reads TGCAGCGTATGGACGGACGACAACTATGGCTACACCTTC.

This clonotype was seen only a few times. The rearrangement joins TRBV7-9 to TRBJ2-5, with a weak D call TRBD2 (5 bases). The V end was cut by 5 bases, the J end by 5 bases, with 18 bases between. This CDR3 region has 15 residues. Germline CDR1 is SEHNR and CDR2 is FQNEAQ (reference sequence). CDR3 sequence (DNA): TGTGCCAGCAGCACCGGGATAAGAAGGGCCGAGACCCAGTACTTC. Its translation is CASSTGIRRAETQYF.

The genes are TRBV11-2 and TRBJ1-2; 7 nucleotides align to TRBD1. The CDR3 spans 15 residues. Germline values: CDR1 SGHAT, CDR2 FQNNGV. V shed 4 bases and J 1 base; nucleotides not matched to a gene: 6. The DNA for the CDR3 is TGTGCCAGCAGCTCGACAGGGATGTATAACTATGGCTACACCTTC. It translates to CASSSTGMYNYGYTF.

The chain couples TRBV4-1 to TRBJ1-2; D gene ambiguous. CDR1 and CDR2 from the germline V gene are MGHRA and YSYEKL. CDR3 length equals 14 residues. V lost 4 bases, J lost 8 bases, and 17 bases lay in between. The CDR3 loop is CASSPVGVGNGYTF. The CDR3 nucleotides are TGCGCCAGCAGCCCGGTTGGTGTGGGGAACGGCTACACCTTC.

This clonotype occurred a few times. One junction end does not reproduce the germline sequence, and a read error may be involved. The CDR3 loop is CASTPSTGELFF. In nucleotides, the CDR3 is TGTGCTAGCACCCCTAGCACCGGGGAGCTGTTTTTT. V is TRBV7-7 and J is TRBJ2-2, with D hard to call. Germline V gene lookup returns CDR1 SSHAT and CDR2 FNYEAQ (reference sequence). This CDR3 has 12 residues.

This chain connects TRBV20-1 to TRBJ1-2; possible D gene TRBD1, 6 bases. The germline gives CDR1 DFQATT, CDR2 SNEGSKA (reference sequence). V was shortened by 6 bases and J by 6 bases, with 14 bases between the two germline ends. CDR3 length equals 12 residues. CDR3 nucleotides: TGCAGTGCCAGGGCGGGGGCGCATGGCTACACCTTC. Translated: CSARAGAHGYTF.

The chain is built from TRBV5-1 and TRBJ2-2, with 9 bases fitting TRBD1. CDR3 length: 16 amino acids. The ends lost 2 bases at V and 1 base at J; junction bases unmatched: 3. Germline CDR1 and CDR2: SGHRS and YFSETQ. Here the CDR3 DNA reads TGCGCCAGCAGCTTACCGGGACAGGGGAACACCGGGGAGCTGTTTTTT. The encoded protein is CASSLPGQGNTGELFF.

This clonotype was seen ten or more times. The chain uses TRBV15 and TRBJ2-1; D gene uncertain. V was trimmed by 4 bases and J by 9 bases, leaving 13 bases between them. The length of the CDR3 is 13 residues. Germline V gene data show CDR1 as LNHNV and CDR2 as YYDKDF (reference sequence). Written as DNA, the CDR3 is TGTGCCACCAGCACGAGCAGGATTGGTGAGCAGTTCTTC. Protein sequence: CATSTSRIGEQFF.

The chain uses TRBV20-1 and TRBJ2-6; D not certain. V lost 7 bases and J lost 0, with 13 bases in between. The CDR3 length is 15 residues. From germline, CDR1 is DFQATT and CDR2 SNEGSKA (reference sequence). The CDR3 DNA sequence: TGCAGTGTCAGAACATCGGGCTCTGGGGCCAACGTCCTGACTTTC. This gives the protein CSVRTSGSGANVLTF.

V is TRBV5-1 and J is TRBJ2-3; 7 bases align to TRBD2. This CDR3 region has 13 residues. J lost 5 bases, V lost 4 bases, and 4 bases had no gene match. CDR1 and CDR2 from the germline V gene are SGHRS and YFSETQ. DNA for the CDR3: TGCGCCAGCAGCGGGAGGGGATTAGATACGCAGTATTTT. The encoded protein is CASSGRGLDTQYF.

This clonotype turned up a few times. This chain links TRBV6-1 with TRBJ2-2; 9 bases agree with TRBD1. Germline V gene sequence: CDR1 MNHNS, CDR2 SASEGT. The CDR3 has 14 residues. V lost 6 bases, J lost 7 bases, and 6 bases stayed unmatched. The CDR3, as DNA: TGTGCCAGCAGGGACAGGGGATATGTCGGGGAGCTGTTTTTT. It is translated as CASRDRGYVGELFF.

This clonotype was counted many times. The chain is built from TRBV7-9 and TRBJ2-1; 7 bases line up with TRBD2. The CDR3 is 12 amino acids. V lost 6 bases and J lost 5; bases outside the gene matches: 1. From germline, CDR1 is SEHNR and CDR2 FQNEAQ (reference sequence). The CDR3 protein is CASSLADNEQFF. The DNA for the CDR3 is TGTGCCAGCAGTCTAGCGGACAATGAGCAGTTCTTC.